This record covers a single TCR beta chain. This entry belongs to a study of blood T cell repertoires in COVID-19. At the level of the study: From T cells, B-cell-depleted T cells, or PBMCs came the material, which was cDNA or gDNA.

In germline, CDR1 is SGHAT, CDR2 FQNNGV. CDR3 length equals 16 residues. Trimming cost V 4 bases and J 2 bases; bases outside gene matches: 9. Followed longitudinally, the Seattle patients had been enrolled during active infection. The authors' processing: For nucleated cells, counts were estimated from reference gene primer amplification. Here immunoSEQ multiplex PCR was the method, and the copy in TCRdb shows in-frame clones only, minus some. The V and J calls and clone size were taken over from that table, and D and trimming were inferred from the DNA. Counted here are approximately 340,000 clones, approximately 86% occurring once; the ten biggest clones make up approximately 9.9%.

Sequencing was carried out using peripheral blood. The chain is built from TRBV11-2 and TRBJ2-7, with 9 positions matching TRBD1. The TCR was taken from a man aged 25 to 40 with COVID-19, enrolled during active disease. The CDR3 reads CASSSLAGTGPYEQYF. The CDR3 DNA reads TGTGCCAGCAGCTCCCTCGCCGGGACAGGGCCCTACGAGCAGTACTTC. Full variable domain (remainder filled in from reference TRBV11-2 and TRBJ2-7): EAGVAQSPRYKIIEKRQSVAFWCNPISGHATLYWYQQILGQGPKLLIQFQNNGVVDDSQLPKDRFSAERLKGVDSTLKIQPAKLEDSAVYLCASSSLAGTGPYEQYFGPGTRLTVT.